This entry describes one TCR beta chain. Antigen specificity is unknown. Trimming cost V 2 bases and J 7 bases; bases outside gene matches: 12. The germline gives CDR1 SNHLY, CDR2 FYNNEI. This CDR3 spans 16 amino acids. Primers: 60 Vbeta forward and 13 Jbeta reverse. Measured with immunoSEQ multiplex PCR; TCRdb has only the in-frame clones, and not every one. The sample has about 120,000 clones; 83% are singletons. This entry is derived from a study of cytomegalovirus exposure and HLA in healthy donors. As for the study in general: Drawn from HLA-typed donors, roughly 87 million unique TCRs were held in an early data release.

Overall study results and limits: Three chains linked to CMV were shown in vitro to be specific for CMV antigens.

The source of this sequence is a woman in her thirties or forties in good health and CMV-seropositive. The sequenced sample consisted of PBMCs. The chain employs TRBV2 and TRBJ2-7, with 9 positions matching TRBD2. CDR3 in amino acids: CASSENLGLAGYEQYF. Written as DNA, the CDR3 is TGTGCCAGCAGTGAAAACCTAGGGCTAGCGGGATATGAGCAGTACTTC.